A selection of T cell receptor beta chains follows, all from one sample in a study of T cell responses to AZD1222 COVID-19 vaccine. Sequencing used immunoSEQ multiplex PCR; TCRdb keeps in-frame clones, though not all of them. The sample carries tens of thousands of clones, around 92% recorded once. The sequences come from peripheral blood, collected on day 0 of MenACWY control vaccination. The receptors were sampled from an adult in good health. CDR3s include the opening cysteine and the closing phenylalanine or tryptophan. Each record gives: J gene, D gene, clone size, V gene, CDR3 DNA, CDR3 protein. A D gene is named only where the DNA matches it firmly. Some rows mark clone size as missing; the rest say once, few, many or name a class of expanded clone.

j_gene: TRBJ2-7
d_gene: TRBD1
abundance: NA
v_gene: TRBV5-1
CDR3nt: TGCGCCAGCAGTAAATTGACAGGGTTCCACGAGCAGTACTTC
CDR3aa: CASSKLTGFHEQYF

j_gene: TRBJ2-3
d_gene: TRBD2
abundance: NA
v_gene: TRBV9
CDR3nt: TGTGCCAGCAGCGTAAGCGGGGCGAGCACAGATACGCAGTATTTT
CDR3aa: CASSVSGASTDTQYF

j_gene: TRBJ1-1
d_gene: NA
abundance: NA
v_gene: TRBV15
CDR3nt: TGTGCCACCGGAGCGGGGGGATCGAATACTGAAGCTTTCTTT
CDR3aa: CATGAGGSNTEAFF

j_gene: TRBJ2-7
d_gene: TRBD2
abundance: few
v_gene: TRBV3-1/TRBV3-2
CDR3nt: TGTGCCAGCAGCCCCCGGGGAGCGGGGGGGATCTCCTACGAGCAGTACTTC
CDR3aa: CASSPRGAGGISYEQYF

j_gene: TRBJ1-3
d_gene: NA
abundance: NA
v_gene: TRBV7-2
CDR3nt: TGTGCCAGCAGCCCCAGGACGGGCTCTGGAAACACCATATATTTT
CDR3aa: CASSPRTGSGNTIYF

j_gene: TRBJ2-5
d_gene: NA
abundance: NA
v_gene: TRBV18
CDR3nt: TGTGCCAGCTCCCAAGGACAGAACCAAGAGACCCAGTACTTC
CDR3aa: CASSQGQNQETQYF

j_gene: TRBJ2-5
d_gene: NA
abundance: NA
v_gene: TRBV3-1/TRBV3-2
CDR3nt: TGTGCCAGCCAAAGTGATCGGTGGATCCAAGAGACCCAGTACTTC
CDR3aa: CASQSDRWIQETQYF

j_gene: TRBJ2-2
d_gene: NA
abundance: NA
v_gene: TRBV6-1
CDR3nt: TGTGCCAGCACCGAGGGACGGAGGGAGCTGTTTTTT
CDR3aa: CASTEGRRELFF

j_gene: TRBJ1-6
d_gene: NA
abundance: once
v_gene: TRBV7-8
CDR3nt: TGTGCCAGCAGGGCCGGAGGAAATTCACCCCTCCACTTT
CDR3aa: CASRAGGNSPLHF

j_gene: TRBJ1-3
d_gene: NA
abundance: NA
v_gene: TRBV6-5
CDR3nt: TGTGCCAGCATGCGAAACTCTGGAAACACCATATATTTT
CDR3aa: CASMRNSGNTIYF

j_gene: TRBJ2-3
d_gene: NA
abundance: once
v_gene: TRBV9
CDR3nt: TGTGCCAGCAGCGGCCTCGGCGGGTTACTCTCAAATACGCAGTATTTT
CDR3aa: CASSGLGGLLSNTQYF

j_gene: TRBJ1-4
d_gene: NA
abundance: once
v_gene: TRBV7-2
CDR3nt: TGTGCCAGCAGCCCACGGGCAGATAATGAAAAACTGTTTTTT
CDR3aa: CASSPRADNEKLFF

j_gene: TRBJ2-2
d_gene: NA
abundance: few
v_gene: TRBV4-2
CDR3nt: TGTGCCAGCAGCCCGGGACCTACGAACACCGGGGAGCTGTTTTTT
CDR3aa: CASSPGPTNTGELFF

j_gene: TRBJ1-1
d_gene: NA
abundance: NA
v_gene: TRBV19
CDR3nt: TGTGCCAGTAGGGGACGGGAGAACACTGAAGCTTTCTTT
CDR3aa: CASRGRENTEAFF

j_gene: TRBJ2-4
d_gene: NA
abundance: once
v_gene: TRBV7-2
CDR3nt: TGTGCCAGCAGCTCCGCCTACAGGGTAGCCAAAAACATTCAGTACTTC
CDR3aa: CASSSAYRVAKNIQYF

j_gene: TRBJ2-7
d_gene: NA
abundance: NA
v_gene: TRBV27
CDR3nt: TGTGCCAGCAGCCCGGACGGTTACGAGCAGTACTTC
CDR3aa: CASSPDGYEQYF

j_gene: TRBJ1-6
d_gene: TRBD1
abundance: NA
v_gene: TRBV30
CDR3nt: TGTGCCTCCACAGGGGGTAATTCACCCCTCCACTTT
CDR3aa: CASTGGNSPLHF

j_gene: TRBJ1-2
d_gene: NA
abundance: NA
v_gene: TRBV3-1/TRBV3-2
CDR3nt: TGTGCCAGCAGCCAAGATCAGAGGGGTCGAACCTTC
CDR3aa: CASSQDQRGRTF